Presented here are 11 T cell receptor beta chains from one specimen sequenced in a study of T-cell memory formation after mild COVID-19. TCRdb re-called the 5' RACE reads through MiXCR, storing one row per CDR3 protein. The sample lists around 180,000 distinct CDR3 sequences, under 20% occurring once. The specimen was PBMCs or a T cell subset sorted from them (not recorded which). All receptors come from an adult woman who had mild COVID-19 (a few samples of this study predate the infection). Cell type and time point are not known.

This clonotype was recorded many times. The chain links TRBV20-1 to TRBJ2-7; D is perhaps TRBD2 (6 bases). Between the trimmed V and J ends, which lost 4 bases and 2 bases, there was a span of 15 bases. The CDR3 runs 14 residues. In germline, CDR1 is DFQATT, CDR2 SNEGSKA (reference sequence). CDR3 amino acids: CSAIISGPPYEQYF. CDR3 DNA: TGCAGTGCTATAATTAGCGGCCCTCCCTACGAGCAGTACTTC.

The chain recombines TRBV6-6 with TRBJ2-2; D not resolved. CDR1 is MNHNY and CDR2 is SVGAGI in the germline V gene (reference sequence). The CDR3 is made up of 13 amino acids. V was trimmed by 5 bases and J by 8 bases, leaving 12 bases between them. The CDR3 nucleotides are TGTGCCAGCAGTCCTCTAAGGGCGGGGGAGCTGTTTTTT. It translates to CASSPLRAGELFF.

This clonotype was observed at least ten times. The chain uses TRBV4-3 and TRBJ2-1; 10 nucleotides match TRBD2. The CDR3 totals 18 residues. The J segment lost 8 bases and the V segment lost 3 bases, leaving 16 bases of the junction unmatched. In germline, CDR1 is LGHNA, CDR2 YSLEER. The CDR3 DNA is TGCGCCAGCAGCCATCAACTAGCGGGACTAGCGAGCCTCCATGAGCAGTTCTTC. This encodes CASSHQLAGLASLHEQFF.

Many counts were recorded for this clonotype. This chain links TRBV20-1 with TRBJ2-7; 14 nucleotides agree with TRBD2. CDR1 and CDR2 (germline): DFQATT, SNEGSKA (reference sequence). V was clipped by 5 bases and J by 4 bases; unmatched bases: 7. CDR3 size: 15 residues. Here the CDR3 reads CSAGGTSGSRYEQYF. CDR3 nucleotide sequence: TGCAGTGCTGGCGGGACTAGCGGGAGCCGGTACGAGCAGTACTTC.

V and J are TRBV30 and TRBJ1-6; D call uncertain. V was clipped by 2 bases and J by 9 bases, with 5 bases between them. CDR1 and CDR2 from the germline V gene are GTSNPN and SVGIG (reference sequence). The CDR3 extends over 11 amino acids. The chain's CDR3 is CAWSIGSPLHF. The CDR3 nucleotides are TGTGCCTGGAGTATCGGTTCACCCCTCCACTTT. Full variable domain (outside the CDR3, taken from reference TRBV30 and TRBJ1-6): SQTIHQWPATLVQPVGSPLSLECTVEGTSNPNLYWYRQAAGRGLQLLFYSVGIGQISSEVPQNLSASRPQDRQFILSSKKLLLSDSGFYLCAWSIGSPLHFGNGTRLTVT.

The chain carries TRBV11-2 and TRBJ2-3; 8 nucleotides match TRBD2. Germline trimming cut 5 bases from V and 6 bases from J; bases unmatched to any gene: 10. The V gene's germline CDR1 is SGHAT and CDR2 FQNNGV. The length of the CDR3 is 15 residues. The CDR3 loop is CASSPRGGISDTQYF. For the CDR3, the DNA is TGTGCCAGCAGCCCTCGGGGGGGAATCAGCGATACGCAGTATTTT.

This clonotype was recorded many times. This rearrangement joins TRBV20-1 to TRBJ2-3; D ambiguous. The germline V and J ends were trimmed by 1 base and 2 bases, with 13 bases remaining between them. CDR3 length: 15 residues. Looked up from germline, CDR1 is DFQATT and CDR2 is SNEGSKA (reference sequence). The CDR3 DNA reads as TGCAGTGCTAGAGGGATATTCCAGGCCACAGATACGCAGTATTTT. It codes for CSARGIFQATDTQYF.

The V and J genes are TRBV9 and TRBJ2-5; D call uncertain. This CDR3 has 13 residues. V was pared by 0 bases and J by 4 bases, with 7 bases between. CDR1 and CDR2 (germline): SGDLS, YYNGEE. The CDR3 here is CASSVAIVETQYF. CDR3 DNA: TGTGCCAGCAGCGTAGCTATTGTAGAGACCCAGTACTTC.

This clonotype has a handful of counts. V and J are TRBV9 and TRBJ2-5, with TRBD1 as a possible D gene (6 bases). This CDR3 has 15 amino acids. Trimming cost V 1 base and J 5 bases, with 15 bases left between them. Germline CDR1 reads SGDLS; CDR2 reads YYNGEE. The CDR3 bases are TGTGCCAGCAGCGTACAGGACCAAGGACAGGAGACCCAGTACTTC. This translates into CASSVQDQGQETQYF.

This clonotype was seen more than once but under ten times. V gene TRBV19 combines with J gene TRBJ2-7, with D maybe TRBD1 (5 bases). Germline V gene sequence: CDR1 LNHDA, CDR2 SQIVND (reference sequence). The V end was cut by 3 bases, the J end by 5 bases, with 14 bases between. The CDR3 has 14 residues. In nucleotides, the CDR3 is TGTGCCAGTAGTATCTCAGGGTTTCCCCACGAGCAGTACTTC. It encodes CASSISGFPHEQYF.

This clonotype was detected a few times. The chain uses TRBV20-1 and TRBJ1-2; no clear D gene. CDR3 length equals 11 residues. V was cut by 1 base and J by 8 bases, with 8 bases left in between. The germline V gene has CDR1 DFQATT and CDR2 SNEGSKA (reference sequence). The CDR3 DNA reads as TGCAGTGCTAGAGGGCTGTTGGGCTACACCTTC. It codes for CSARGLLGYTF.